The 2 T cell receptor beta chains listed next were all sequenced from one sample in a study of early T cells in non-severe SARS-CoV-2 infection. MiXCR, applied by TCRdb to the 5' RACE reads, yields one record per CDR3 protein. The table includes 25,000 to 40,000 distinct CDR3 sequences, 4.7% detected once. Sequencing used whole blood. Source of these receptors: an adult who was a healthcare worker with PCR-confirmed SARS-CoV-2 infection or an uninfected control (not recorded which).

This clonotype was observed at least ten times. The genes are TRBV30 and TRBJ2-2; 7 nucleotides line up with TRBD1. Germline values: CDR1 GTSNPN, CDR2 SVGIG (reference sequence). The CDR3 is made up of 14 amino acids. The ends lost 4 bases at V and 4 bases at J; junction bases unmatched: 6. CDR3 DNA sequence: TGTGCCTGGATTTATGACAGGGTCACCGGGGAGCTGTTTTTT. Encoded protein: CAWIYDRVTGELFF.

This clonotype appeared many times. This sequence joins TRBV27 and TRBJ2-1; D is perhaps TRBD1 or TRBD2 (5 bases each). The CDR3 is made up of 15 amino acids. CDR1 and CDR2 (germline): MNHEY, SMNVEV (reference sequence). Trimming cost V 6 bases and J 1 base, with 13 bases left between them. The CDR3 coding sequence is TGTGCCAGCAGCCCCGGCTGGGGGTCCTACAATGAGCAGTTCTTC. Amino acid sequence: CASSPGWGSYNEQFF.